The clone carrying this T cell receptor (beta chain) was detected once. Data came from immunoSEQ multiplex PCR; TCRdb stores just in-frame clones and leaves some out. The sample has around 40,000 clones, roughly 90% seen once; the top ten hold about 0.4%. This record belongs to a study of T cell changes during pregnancy in multiple sclerosis. CDR3 length: 15 amino acids. Germline V lookup: CDR1 SEHNR, CDR2 FQNEAQ (reference sequence). V was pared by 5 bases and J by 5 bases, with 17 bases between. The chain employs TRBV7-9 and TRBJ2-3, with D possibly being TRBD2 (5 bases). The source was CD4+ T cells from peripheral blood mononuclear cells, collected in the second trimester of pregnancy. This TCR was sampled from a female donor with multiple sclerosis, enrolled in a pregnancy study. The CDR3 loop reads CASSRISTSRDTQYF. Here the CDR3 DNA reads TGTGCCAGCAGCAGAATAAGTACTAGTAGAGATACGCAGTATTTT. Full variable domain (missing parts from reference TRBV7-9 and TRBJ2-3): DTGVSQNPRHKITKRGQNVTFRCDPISEHNRLYWYRQTLGQGPEFLTYFQNEAQLEKSRLLSDRFSAERPKGSFSTLEIQRTEQGDSAMYLCASSRISTSRDTQYFGPGTRLTVL.